The T cell receptor (beta chain) under discussion was sequenced for a study of control samples from healthy donors and cancer patients. The CDR3 length is 14 residues. After removal of 6 bases from V and 3 bases from J, the junction contained 4 bases not matched to a gene. Germline CDR1 is SGHTA and CDR2 is FQGNSA. Only in-frame clones appear in the TCRdb table, and some are missing; sequencing was by immunoSEQ multiplex PCR. Of 120,000 or so clones in the sample, 90% to 95% were seen once. The receptor was derived from a man aged 50 to 59 with head and neck cancer. This chain joins TRBV7-2 and TRBJ2-1; TRBD2 matches at 8 bases. The sample was PBMCs. The CDR3 DNA follows: TGTGCCAGCAGTCTCGGGGGGGTCTACAATGAGCAGTTCTTC. Translating it yields CASSLGGVYNEQFF.